A selection of T cell receptor beta chains follows, all from one sample in a study of blood T cell repertoires in COVID-19. The assay was immunoSEQ multiplex PCR, and TCRdb's table has in-frame clones only and misses some. The sample consists of approximately 200,000 clones, more than 80% of them appearing once. The sample consisted of PBMCs or T cells enriched from blood (not recorded which). These TCRs come from a man aged 55 to 70 who had recovered from COVID-19. CDR3s include the opening cysteine and the closing phenylalanine or tryptophan. The order of the fields is V gene, J gene, D gene, CDR3 length, clone size, CDR3 protein. D genes are given only for firm matches. Clone size is given for some rows only: seen once, a few or many times, or a class if the clone is expanded.

>TRBV5-8|TRBJ2-3|TRBD1|13|NA
CASSLTGADTQYF
>TRBV2|TRBJ2-3|TRBD1|14|NA
CASSNRGSADTQYF
>TRBV3-1/TRBV3-2|TRBJ1-2|TRBD1|14|NA
CASSHSTGNYGYTF
>TRBV7-9|TRBJ2-1|NA|15|NA
CASSRAGSSYNEQFF
>TRBV11-2|TRBJ2-2|NA|15|NA
CASSSTTGRTGELFF
>TRBV5-5|TRBJ2-3|TRBD2|17|few
CASSSDLAGGTTDTQYF
>TRBV3-1/TRBV3-2|TRBJ1-5|NA|17|NA
CASSQDFPCYSNQPQHF
>TRBV7-2|TRBJ1-3|TRBD1|16|NA
CASSLVGQGSGNTIYF
>TRBV10-3|TRBJ1-2|NA|13|NA
CAISESSGGSYTF
>TRBV5-1|TRBJ2-1|TRBD1|17|NA
CASSFGSGRGSYNEQFF
>TRBV3-1/TRBV3-2|TRBJ1-1|NA|13|NA
CASSQGTYTEAFF
>TRBV4-2|TRBJ1-6|TRBD1|16|NA
CASSQDLHRGNSPLHF
>TRBV3-1/TRBV3-2|TRBJ1-2|NA|16|NA
CASSQVGRDYNYGYTF
>TRBV9|TRBJ2-3|TRBD2|15|once
CASSVNGGATDTQYF
>TRBV13|TRBJ2-7|TRBD1|14|NA
CASSQDRSSYEQYF
>TRBV27|TRBJ2-5|TRBD2|12|once
CASSGGGETQYF
>TRBV7-9|TRBJ1-1|TRBD1|14|NA
CASSSRDRDTEAFF
>TRBV2|TRBJ2-5|NA|13|once
CASSEGGMKTQYF
>TRBV10-3|TRBJ2-1|NA|11|NA
CATSKGDEQFF
>TRBV18|TRBJ2-2|TRBD1|17|few
CASSRPGQGAHTGELFF
>TRBV19|TRBJ1-5|TRBD1|15|NA
CASSRTGVGNQPQHF
>TRBV7-9|TRBJ1-2|NA|12|NA
CASSPERGGYTF
>TRBV5-1|TRBJ1-4|NA|15|NA
CASSPAGARDEKLFF
>TRBV11-2|TRBJ2-7|TRBD1|15|NA
CASSLGDRGPYEQYF
>TRBV7-2|TRBJ2-7|TRBD1|15|NA
CASSLGPGQAYEQYF
>TRBV5-1|TRBJ1-1|NA|13|NA
CASSLLGVGSTFF
>TRBV11-3|TRBJ1-1|TRBD1|16|NA
CASRKGTGGWDTEAFF
>TRBV11-3|TRBJ2-3|TRBD2|17|NA
CASSIGTSGGATDTQYF
>TRBV6-1|TRBJ1-1|NA|13|NA
CASSERGDSEAFF
>TRBV27|TRBJ2-2|TRBD1|18|NA
CASSYPGQGALLAGELFF
>TRBV7-2|TRBJ2-2|TRBD1|15|NA
CASSLAGGFAGELFF
>TRBV5-1|TRBJ2-5|TRBD2|16|NA
CASSLRTSGGAETQYF
>TRBV9|TRBJ2-1|NA|16|NA
CASSPFQVFDYNEQFF
>TRBV24-1|TRBJ2-5|TRBD2|14|NA
CATSGASGGETQYF
>TRBV12-5|TRBJ1-6|TRBD1|16|NA
CASGTTRQGDNSPLHF
>TRBV19|TRBJ1-6|TRBD1|14|few
CASSISRGASPLHF
>TRBV5-1|TRBJ1-5|NA|13|NA
CASSLGGGQPQHF
>TRBV11-3|TRBJ2-3|TRBD2|19|NA
CASSFLAQTGTRSTDTQYF
>TRBV21-1|TRBJ2-1|NA|16|NA
CASSKVVAGGHNEQFF
>TRBV9|TRBJ2-3|NA|14|NA
CASSVVPGTDTQYF
>TRBV7-2|TRBJ1-1|NA|14|NA
CASSLARSGSEAFF
>TRBV30|TRBJ2-3|NA|14|NA
CAWSVSRPADTQYF
>TRBV7-2|TRBJ1-4|TRBD1|15|NA
CASSPRRGSNEKLFF
>TRBV24-1|TRBJ1-1|NA|13|NA
CATSEAHGTEAFF
>TRBV18|TRBJ1-4|NA|15|NA
CASSPVAGWDEKLFF
>TRBV27|TRBJ1-1|TRBD1|16|NA
CASKQEPGQGLIGAFF
>TRBV27|TRBJ1-1|NA|15|NA
CASSLTDPSNTEAFF
>TRBV5-1|TRBJ1-1|TRBD1|14|NA
CASSSIGTADEAFF